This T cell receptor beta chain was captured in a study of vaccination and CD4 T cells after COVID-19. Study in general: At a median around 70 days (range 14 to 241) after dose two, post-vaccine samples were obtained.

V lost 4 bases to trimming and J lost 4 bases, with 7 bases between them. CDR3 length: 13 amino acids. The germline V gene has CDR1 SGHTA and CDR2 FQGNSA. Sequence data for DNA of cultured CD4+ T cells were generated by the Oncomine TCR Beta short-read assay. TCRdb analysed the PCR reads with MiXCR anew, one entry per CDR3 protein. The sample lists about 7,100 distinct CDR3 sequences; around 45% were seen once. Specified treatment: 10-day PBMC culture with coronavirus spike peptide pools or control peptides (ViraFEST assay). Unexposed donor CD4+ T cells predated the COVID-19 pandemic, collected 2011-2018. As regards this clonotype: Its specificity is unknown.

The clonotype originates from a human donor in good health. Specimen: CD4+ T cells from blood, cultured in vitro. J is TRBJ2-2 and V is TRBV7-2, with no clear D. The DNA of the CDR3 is TGTGCCAGCAGCTCCCGGGTCACCGGGGAGCTGTTTTTT. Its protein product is CASSSRVTGELFF.